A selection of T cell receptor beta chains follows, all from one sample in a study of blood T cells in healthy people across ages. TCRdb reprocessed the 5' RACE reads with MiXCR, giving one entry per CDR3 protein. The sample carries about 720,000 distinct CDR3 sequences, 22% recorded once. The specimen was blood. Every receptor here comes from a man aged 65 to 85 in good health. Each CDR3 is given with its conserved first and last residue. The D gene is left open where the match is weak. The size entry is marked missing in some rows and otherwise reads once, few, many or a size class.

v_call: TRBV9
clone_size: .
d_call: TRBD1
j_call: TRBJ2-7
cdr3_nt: TGTGCCAGCAGCCCCCAACGGACAGGGCTCTACGAGCAGTACTTC
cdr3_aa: CASSPQRTGLYEQYF

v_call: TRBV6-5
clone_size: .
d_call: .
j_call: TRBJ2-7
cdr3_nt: TGTGCCAGCAGTTACAGGACGGTGCACGAGCAGTACTTC
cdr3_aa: CASSYRTVHEQYF

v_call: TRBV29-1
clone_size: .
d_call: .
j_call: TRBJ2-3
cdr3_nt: TGCAGCGTTGAGGCTCAGAGCACAGATACGCAGTATTTT
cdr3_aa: CSVEAQSTDTQYF

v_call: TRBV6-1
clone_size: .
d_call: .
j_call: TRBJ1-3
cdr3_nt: TGTGCCAGCAGCCCCCGAGACCCGGACCCGACCTCTGGAAACACCATATATTTT
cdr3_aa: CASSPRDPDPTSGNTIYF

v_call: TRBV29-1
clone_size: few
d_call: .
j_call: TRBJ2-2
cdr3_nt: TGCAGCGCCCTGCGGGGACCGAACACCGGGGAGCTGTTTTTT
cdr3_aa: CSALRGPNTGELFF

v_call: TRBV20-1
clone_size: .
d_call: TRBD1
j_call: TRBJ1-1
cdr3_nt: TGCAGTGCTAGGTCTGTATTTCCAGGGGGAGCGCAGAAAACTGAAGCTTTCTTT
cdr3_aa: CSARSVFPGGAQKTEAFF

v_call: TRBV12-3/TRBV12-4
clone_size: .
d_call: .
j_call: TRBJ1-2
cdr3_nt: TGTGCCAGCAGTCCGACGCACTATGGCTACACCTTC
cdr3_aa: CASSPTHYGYTF

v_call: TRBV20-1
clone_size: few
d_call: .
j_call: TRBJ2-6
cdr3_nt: TGCAGTGCTACTCGGGTCTCCTCTGGGGCCAACGTCCTGACTTTC
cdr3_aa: CSATRVSSGANVLTF

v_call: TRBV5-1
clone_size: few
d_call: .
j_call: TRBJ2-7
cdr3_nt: TGCGCCAGCAGCACAGGACAGCCTTCCTACGAGCAGTACTTC
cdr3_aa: CASSTGQPSYEQYF

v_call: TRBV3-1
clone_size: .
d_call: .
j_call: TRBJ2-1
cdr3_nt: TGTGCCAGCAGCCGGAGGTCCTCTAGCCAAGCACGTAGTGAGCAGTTCTTC
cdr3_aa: CASSRRSSSQARSEQFF

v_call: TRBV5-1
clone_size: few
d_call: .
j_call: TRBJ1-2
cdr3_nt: TGCGCCAGCAGCTTGGTTTCAGGGGATGGCTACACCTTC
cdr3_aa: CASSLVSGDGYTF

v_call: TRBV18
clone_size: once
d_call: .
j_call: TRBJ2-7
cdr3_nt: TGTGCCAGCTCACCTTCCGTAGTTCCCTACGAGCAGTACTTC
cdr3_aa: CASSPSVVPYEQYF

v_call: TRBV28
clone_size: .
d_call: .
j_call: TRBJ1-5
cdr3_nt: TGTGCCAGCAGTTTAGGTCTTGGGAGAAGCAATCAGCCCCAGCATTTT
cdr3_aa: CASSLGLGRSNQPQHF

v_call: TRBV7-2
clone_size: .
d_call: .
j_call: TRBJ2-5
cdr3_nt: TGTGCCAGCAGCTTAGGCGGTCTTAGCGGCTCCGTCTTC
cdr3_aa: CASSLGGLSGSVF

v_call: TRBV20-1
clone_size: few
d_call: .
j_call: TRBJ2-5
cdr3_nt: TGCAGTGCTAACGGAGGGGGAGGTGAGCAGTACTTC
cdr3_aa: CSANGGGGEQYF

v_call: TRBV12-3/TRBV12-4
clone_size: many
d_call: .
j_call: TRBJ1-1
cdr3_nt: TGTGCCAGCAGTTTTTTGAGGGGAGCTTTCTTT
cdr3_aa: CASSFLRGAFF

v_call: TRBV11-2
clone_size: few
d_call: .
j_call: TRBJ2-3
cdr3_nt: TGTGCCAGCAGCATAGGACAGACCGCTAGCACAGATACGCAGTATTTT
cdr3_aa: CASSIGQTASTDTQYF

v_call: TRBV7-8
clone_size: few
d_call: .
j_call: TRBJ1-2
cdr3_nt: TGTGCCAGCAGCTTATGGGGTCAGGGCCAAAACTATGGCTACACCTTC
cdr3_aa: CASSLWGQGQNYGYTF

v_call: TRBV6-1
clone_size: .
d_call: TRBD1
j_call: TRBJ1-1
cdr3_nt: TGTGCCAGCATACCGGGACAGTTCACTGAAGCTTTCTTT
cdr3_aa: CASIPGQFTEAFF

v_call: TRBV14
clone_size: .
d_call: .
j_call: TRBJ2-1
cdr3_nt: TGTGCCAGCAGCAAAGTCAGCGGAACGGGGAATGAGCAGTTCTTC
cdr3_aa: CASSKVSGTGNEQFF

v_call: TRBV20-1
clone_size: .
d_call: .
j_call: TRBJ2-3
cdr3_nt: TGCAGTGCTAGAGATCGACTATGGGAAGATACGCAGTATTTT
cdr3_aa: CSARDRLWEDTQYF

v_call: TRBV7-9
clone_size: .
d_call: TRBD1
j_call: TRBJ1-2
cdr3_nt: TGTGCCAGCAGCTTAGTCTTACGGGACAGGAAACTTGGCTACACCTTC
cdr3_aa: CASSLVLRDRKLGYTF

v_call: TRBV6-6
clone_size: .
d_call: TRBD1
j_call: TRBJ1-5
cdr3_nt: TGTGCCAGCAGCCAGACAGGGGTTGGCAATCAGCCCCAGCATTTT
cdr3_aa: CASSQTGVGNQPQHF

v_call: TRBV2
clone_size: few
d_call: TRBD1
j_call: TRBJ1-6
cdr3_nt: TGTGCCAGCAGCCAAGACAGGGGTGTTAATTCACCCCTCCACTTT
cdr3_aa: CASSQDRGVNSPLHF

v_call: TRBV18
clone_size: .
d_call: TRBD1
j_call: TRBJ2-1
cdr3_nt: TGTGCCAGCTCTCCCACAGGGGGGCCGTTGCACAATGAGCAGTTCTTC
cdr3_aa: CASSPTGGPLHNEQFF

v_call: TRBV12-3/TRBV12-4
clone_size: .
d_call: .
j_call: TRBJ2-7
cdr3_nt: TGTGCCAGCAGCCCCCAAACTACCTACGAGCAGTACTTC
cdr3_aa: CASSPQTTYEQYF

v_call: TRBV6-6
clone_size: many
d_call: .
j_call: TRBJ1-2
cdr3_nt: TGTGCCAGCAGCCGGGCGGGCTTTGGCTACACCTTC
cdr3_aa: CASSRAGFGYTF

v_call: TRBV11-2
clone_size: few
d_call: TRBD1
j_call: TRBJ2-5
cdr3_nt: TGTGCCAGCAGCATACGACAGGGAGTGGAGACCCAGTACTTC
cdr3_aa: CASSIRQGVETQYF

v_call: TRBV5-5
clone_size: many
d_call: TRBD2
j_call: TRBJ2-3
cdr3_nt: TGTGCCAGCAGCATCGGGACTACCTTCGTGTATACGCAGTATTTT
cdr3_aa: CASSIGTTFVYTQYF

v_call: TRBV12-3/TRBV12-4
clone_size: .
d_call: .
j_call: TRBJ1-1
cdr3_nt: TGTGCCAGCAAGGGTGAGGGGAGGGAACCAGCTTTCTTT
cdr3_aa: CASKGEGREPAFF

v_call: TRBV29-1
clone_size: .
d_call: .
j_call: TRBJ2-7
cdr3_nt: TGCAGCGTTGTGGATAGGGCCGAGCAGTACTTC
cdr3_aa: CSVVDRAEQYF

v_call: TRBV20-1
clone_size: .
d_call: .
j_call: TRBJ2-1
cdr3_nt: TGCAGTGCTAGAGTGGGGCCACTCCTTTACAATGAGCAGTTCTTC
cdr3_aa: CSARVGPLLYNEQFF

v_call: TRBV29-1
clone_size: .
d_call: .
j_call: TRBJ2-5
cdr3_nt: TGCAGCGTGACCCGGGGCGGCTTTCAAGAGACCCAGTACTTC
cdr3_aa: CSVTRGGFQETQYF

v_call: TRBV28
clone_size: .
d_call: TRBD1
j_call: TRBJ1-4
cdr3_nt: TGTGCCAGCAGTCCCCGGACAGGGGCAACTAATGAAAAACTGTTTTTT
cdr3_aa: CASSPRTGATNEKLFF

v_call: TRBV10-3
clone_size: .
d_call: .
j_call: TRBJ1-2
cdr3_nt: TGTGCCATCACCGCCGACAGCGCTAACTATGGCTACACCTTC
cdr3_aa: CAITADSANYGYTF

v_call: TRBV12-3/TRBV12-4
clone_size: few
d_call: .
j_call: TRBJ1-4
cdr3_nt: TGTGCCAGCAGCCTTCGACCCCCGGGAGGGGGTGAGAATGAAAAACTGTTTTTT
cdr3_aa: CASSLRPPGGGENEKLFF

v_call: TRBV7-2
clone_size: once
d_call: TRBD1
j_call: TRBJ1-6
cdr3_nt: TGTGCCAGCAGACGAACCGGGACAGGGAATTCACCCCTCCACTTT
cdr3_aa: CASRRTGTGNSPLHF

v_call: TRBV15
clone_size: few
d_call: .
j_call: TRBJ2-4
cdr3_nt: TGTGCCACCAGGGGAGAACTAGCCAAAAACATTCAGTACTTC
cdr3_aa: CATRGELAKNIQYF

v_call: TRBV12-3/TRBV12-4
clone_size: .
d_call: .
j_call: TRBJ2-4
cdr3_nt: TGTGCCAACAGTTTTGACCTCCTTCAGTACTTC
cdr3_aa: CANSFDLLQYF

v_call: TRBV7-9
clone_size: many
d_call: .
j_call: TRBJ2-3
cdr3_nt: TGTGCCAGCAGCCCCATGGCAGATACGCAGTATTTT
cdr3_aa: CASSPMADTQYF

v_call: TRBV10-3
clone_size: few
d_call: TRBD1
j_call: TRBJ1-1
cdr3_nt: TGTGCCAGTGGGACAGGGCCCGACGCTGAAGCTTTCTTT
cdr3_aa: CASGTGPDAEAFF

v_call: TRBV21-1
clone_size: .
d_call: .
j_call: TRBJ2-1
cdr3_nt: TGTGCCAGCAGCAAGGACCCGACCGGGGGGGAATACAATGAGCAGTTCTTC
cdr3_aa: CASSKDPTGGEYNEQFF

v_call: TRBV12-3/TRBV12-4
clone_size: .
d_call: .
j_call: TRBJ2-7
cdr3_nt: TGTGCCAGCAGTTTAAGCCCTGGGGACTACGAGCAGTACTTC
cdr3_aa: CASSLSPGDYEQYF

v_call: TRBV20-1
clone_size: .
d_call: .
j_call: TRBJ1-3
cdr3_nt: TGCAGTGCTAGAACCCTCTCTATCTCTGGAAACACCATATATTTT
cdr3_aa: CSARTLSISGNTIYF

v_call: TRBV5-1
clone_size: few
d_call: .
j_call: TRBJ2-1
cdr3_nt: TGCGCCAGCAGCTTGGCCTTATCCAGGCAGAGTAATGAGCAGTTCTTC
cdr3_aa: CASSLALSRQSNEQFF

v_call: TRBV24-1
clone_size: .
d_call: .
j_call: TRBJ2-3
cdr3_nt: TGTGCCACCAGGAAGGCGGCCACAGATACGCAGTATTTT
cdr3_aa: CATRKAATDTQYF

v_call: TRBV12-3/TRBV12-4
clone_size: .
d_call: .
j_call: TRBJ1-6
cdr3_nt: TGTGCCAGCAGTTTGGAAGGGACACCCCTCCACTTT
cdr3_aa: CASSLEGTPLHF

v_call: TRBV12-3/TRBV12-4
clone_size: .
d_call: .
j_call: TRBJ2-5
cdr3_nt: TGTGCCAGCAGTTTCGGGGGCAGGTCGTACAAGCAGTACTTC
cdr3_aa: CASSFGGRSYKQYF

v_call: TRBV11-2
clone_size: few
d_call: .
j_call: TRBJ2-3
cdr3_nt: TGTGCCAGCAGCTTAGTACCCGGGCTAAGCACAGATACGCAGTATTTT
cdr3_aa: CASSLVPGLSTDTQYF

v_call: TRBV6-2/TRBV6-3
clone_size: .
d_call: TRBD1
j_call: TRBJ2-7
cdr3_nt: TGTGCCAGCAGTTACAGTGGACAGGGTGATTACGAGCAGTACTTC
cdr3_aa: CASSYSGQGDYEQYF

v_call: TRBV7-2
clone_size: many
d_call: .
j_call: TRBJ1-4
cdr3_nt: TGTGCCAGCAGCTCCACCGGAGGTAAACTGTTTTTT
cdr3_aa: CASSSTGGKLFF

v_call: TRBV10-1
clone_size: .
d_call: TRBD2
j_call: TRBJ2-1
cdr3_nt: TGCGCCAGCAGTGAGAGACTAGCGGGGGGGGGCTACAATGAGCAGTTCTTC
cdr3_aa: CASSERLAGGGYNEQFF

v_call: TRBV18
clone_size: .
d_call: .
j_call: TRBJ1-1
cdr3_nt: TGTGCCAGCTCACTACGTCAGGAGGGTGAAGCTTTCTTT
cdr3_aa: CASSLRQEGEAFF